This T cell receptor (beta chain) was sequenced in a study of coeliac disease. Study-wide points: Of coeliac lamina propria samples, about 50% of the 18 held published gliadin-specific TRB sequences, versus 1 of 6 controls.

This clone was detected only a few times. The antigen is undetermined. Clones were read by immunoSEQ multiplex PCR, and TCRdb kept only the in-frame ones, dropping some. The repertoire holds under 5,000 clones, with about 70% as singletons. Material: lamina propria lymphocytes from the gut. The origin of this receptor is a young woman with active celiac disease.

The CDR3 DNA reads as TGTGCCAGCAGCGACAGGGGTCCGGAAGGCAGTACCGGGGAGCTGTTTTTT. Amino acids: CASSDRGPEGSTGELFF. V is TRBV7-9 and J is TRBJ2-2; 8 bases are shared with TRBD1. Germline trimming cut 5 bases from V and 5 bases from J; bases unmatched to any gene: 13. The CDR3 covers 17 residues. Looked up from germline, CDR1 is SEHNR and CDR2 is FQNEAQ (reference sequence).